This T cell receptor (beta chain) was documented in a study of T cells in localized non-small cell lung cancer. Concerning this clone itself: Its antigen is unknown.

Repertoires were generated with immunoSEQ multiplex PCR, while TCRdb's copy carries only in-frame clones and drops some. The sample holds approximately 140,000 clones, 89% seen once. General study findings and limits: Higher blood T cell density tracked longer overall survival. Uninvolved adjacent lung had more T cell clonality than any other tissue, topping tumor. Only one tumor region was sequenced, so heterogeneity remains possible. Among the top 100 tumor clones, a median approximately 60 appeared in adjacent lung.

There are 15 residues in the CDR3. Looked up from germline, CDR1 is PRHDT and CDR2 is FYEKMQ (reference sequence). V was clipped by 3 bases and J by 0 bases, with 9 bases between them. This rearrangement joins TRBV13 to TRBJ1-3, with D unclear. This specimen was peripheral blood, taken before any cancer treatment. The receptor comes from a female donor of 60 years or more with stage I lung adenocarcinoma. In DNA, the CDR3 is TGTGCCAGCAGCTTGGGAGGGCTCTCTGGAAACACCATATATTTT. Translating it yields CASSLGGLSGNTIYF.